This T cell receptor beta chain stems from a study of identical twins. A universal primer site came from template switching; cDNA carried unique molecular identifiers. Each CDR3 protein gets one entry after TCRdb re-called the 5' RACE reads with MiXCR. The sample has 350,000 to 450,000 distinct CDR3 sequences, about 18% seen once. This clonotype was found many times. The sequenced sample consisted of naive T cells sorted from blood. The origin of this receptor is a man aged 45 to 65 in good health.

As DNA, the CDR3 is TGCAGTGCTAGAGACAGGGACTATGGCTACACCTTC. It yields the protein CSARDRDYGYTF. The rearrangement links TRBV20-1 to TRBJ1-2; D possibly corresponds to TRBD1 (5 bases). This CDR3 is built from 12 residues. In germline, CDR1 is DFQATT, CDR2 SNEGSKA (reference sequence). Trimming removed 0 bases at V and 3 bases at J, with 5 bases between.